The entry below gives a single T cell receptor beta chain sequence along with its context. Its antigen is as yet unknown. This sample is drawn from a study of cytomegalovirus exposure and HLA in healthy donors. Study-wide results and limits: There were a few CMV-associated chains whose specificity for CMV antigens was confirmed in vitro.

Assay used: immunoSEQ multiplex PCR; TCRdb lists only in-frame clones, some missing. The sample has some 73,000 clones, about 90% seen once. While the first cohort had around 700 subjects, the donors belonged to the separate validation cohort of about 120 subjects. The sample comprised PBMCs. This receptor was identified in a woman aged 18-35 years in good health and CMV-seropositive.

CDR3 coding DNA: TGTGCCAGCATTACCTCCCTGGGAGAGGAGCAGTACTTC. As protein: CASITSLGEEQYF. This chain links TRBV6-5 with TRBJ2-7, with D possibly TRBD2 on 5 matching bases. The V and J ends lost 7 bases and 7 bases respectively, with 17 bases between them. The CDR3 extends over 13 amino acids. CDR1 and CDR2 from the germline V gene are MNHEY and SVGAGI.